This section outlines one T cell receptor beta chain sequence together with its context. Its specificity is unknown. Reverse transcription of extracted RNA yielded cDNA, which provided the sequencing template. Sequenced by immunoSEQ multiplex PCR; TCRdb stores in-frame clones only, minus some. The sample holds around 100,000 clones, 41% seen once. These data come from a study of CD8+ T cells in alopecia areata. General observations from the study: It was lesional scalp, especially alopecia totalis/universalis, that showed higher clonality than normal scalp.

The source material was CD4+ T cells sorted from blood. This clonotype originated in a human donor with alopecia areata.

The CDR3 region is CASSPTGGASYEQYF. Here the CDR3 DNA reads TGTGCCAGCAGTCCGACAGGGGGCGCTTCTTACGAGCAGTACTTC. This rearrangement joins TRBV28 to TRBJ2-7; 10 bases align to TRBD1. V trimming: 5 bases; J trimming: 4 bases; junction bases outside the gene matches: 8. CDR1 is MDHEN, CDR2 SYDVKM, per germline. The CDR3 runs 15 residues.